This T cell receptor beta chain emerged from a study of cytomegalovirus exposure and HLA in healthy donors. Study-level points and caveats: It emerged from a later analysis that several of the most significant clusters appeared to be linked to common viral pathogens. Per a later analysis, roughly 17,000 TCR beta sequences showed association with HLA alleles at 0.05 false discovery rate. A previous analysis found most TCR beta V segments productive roughly 90% or roughly 30% of the time.

V trimming: 1 base; J trimming: 4 bases; junction bases outside the gene matches: 4. Germline V gene sequence: CDR1 MGHRA, CDR2 YSYEKL. There are 18 residues in the CDR3. The PCR ran on 60 Vbeta and 13 Jbeta primers. The method was immunoSEQ multiplex PCR; TCRdb's version includes in-frame clones alone and lacks a portion of them. The table lists over 150,000 clones, about 77% of them singletons. Points on this clone: The antigen is undetermined.

This TCR was recovered from a woman aged 30 to 39 in good health and CMV-seronegative. V usage is TRBV4-1 and J usage is TRBJ2-1, with TRBD2 identical over 16 bases. Specimen: PBMCs. The CDR3 region is CASSQGGLAGGLYNEQFF. The CDR3 nucleotides read TGCGCCAGCAGCCAAGGGGGACTAGCGGGGGGGCTATACAATGAGCAGTTCTTC.